The 28 T cell receptor beta chains below were found in one sample sequenced in a study of blood T cell repertoires in COVID-19. Data came from immunoSEQ multiplex PCR; TCRdb stores just in-frame clones and leaves some out. The repertoire holds around 140,000 clones, with 60% to 85% as singletons. The sample was peripheral blood. The receptor set was obtained from a man between 45 and 60 years old with acute or convalescent COVID-19.

This rearrangement joins TRBV5-4 to TRBJ2-3; 10 positions match TRBD2. V dropped 2 bases and J dropped 1; count of bases not matched to a gene: 7. From germline, CDR1 is SGHNT and CDR2 YYREEE (reference sequence). The length of the CDR3 is 17 residues. The CDR3 sequence: CASSLQRGGFGTDTQYF. CDR3 bases: TGTGCCAGCAGCTTACAGCGGGGGGGCTTTGGCACAGATACGCAGTATTTT.

This chain uses TRBV5-3 with TRBJ1-2; no definite D call. TRBV5-3 belongs to the ORF category, with a function that is uncertain. V was trimmed by 0 bases and J by 4 bases, leaving 19 bases between them. The CDR3 loop spans 17 amino acids. The CDR3 DNA reads TGTGCCAGAAGCTTGGGGCGATATCGGCAGGCGTCCTATGGCTACACCTTC. As protein: CARSLGRYRQASYGYTF.

A word on this clone: One end of the junction varies from germline; a read error may be responsible. This chain links TRBV4-1 with TRBJ2-7, with 10 bases identical to TRBD2. The germline gives CDR1 MGHRA, CDR2 YSYEKL. The CDR3 length is 16 residues. This CDR3 reads CASSETGTSVAYGQYF. CDR3 bases: TGCGCCAGCAGCGAAACCGGGACTAGCGTGGCCTACGGGCAGTACTTC.

The V call is TRBV24-1, the J call TRBJ2-1; tentatively, D is TRBD2 (6 bases). This CDR3 is 18 amino acids long. Trimming stripped 0 bases from V and 1 base from J, with 15 bases between. CDR1 is KGHDR, CDR2 SFDVKD, per germline. This chain's CDR3 is CATSDLPLATISYNEQFF. CDR3 bases: TGTGCCACCAGTGATTTGCCACTAGCCACAATTTCCTACAATGAGCAGTTCTTC.

V is TRBV5-8 and J is TRBJ2-5, with TRBD2 matching 11 bases. The J segment lost 4 bases and the V segment lost 2 bases, leaving 4 bases of the junction unmatched. This CDR3 spans 15 amino acids. The germline gives CDR1 SGHTS, CDR2 YDEGEE. In DNA, the CDR3 is TGTGCCAGCAGCTTAATAGCGGGGGGGCGAGAGACCCAGTACTTC. Amino acids: CASSLIAGGRETQYF.

The DNA of the CDR3 is TGCGCCAGCAGCTTCCAGGCAGGGGCGGGCACTGAAGCTTTCTTT. Translated, it gives CASSFQAGAGTEAFF. The chain combines TRBV5-1 with TRBJ1-1, with D possibly TRBD1 on 6 matching bases. This CDR3 spans 15 amino acids. Germline V gives CDR1 SGHRS, CDR2 YFSETQ. Trimming shortened V by 2 bases and J by 4 bases, and 15 bases separated the two germline ends.

The gene calls are TRBV19 and TRBJ1-2; 12 positions match TRBD1. This CDR3 has 15 residues. CDR1 is LNHDA and CDR2 is SQIVND in the germline V gene (reference sequence). J lost 6 bases, V lost 5 bases, and 7 bases had no gene match. CDR3 amino acids: CASSPPRDRGHGYTF. The CDR3, as DNA: TGTGCCAGTAGTCCCCCCCGGGACAGGGGGCATGGCTACACCTTC.

There are a few counts of this clone. The chain couples TRBV5-5 to TRBJ1-3, with D possibly TRBD1 on 5 matching bases. Looked up from germline, CDR1 is SGHKS and CDR2 is YYEKEE (reference sequence). CDR3 size: 14 residues. V lost 3 bases to trimming and J lost 4 bases, with 11 bases between them. In DNA, the CDR3 is TGTGCCAGCAGCTCTGGGGCTCCGGGAAACACCATATATTTT. This gives the protein CASSSGAPGNTIYF.

V is TRBV6-1 and J is TRBJ1-5, with D unclear. The V end lost 1 base, the J end lost 11 bases, and 15 bases lay between the germline ends. The germline gives CDR1 MNHNS, CDR2 SASEGT. This CDR3 is built from 14 residues. CDR3 sequence: CASSEVTRVNTQHF. CDR3 in DNA: TGTGCCAGCAGTGAAGTGACTCGGGTTAATACCCAGCATTTT.

The rearrangement uses TRBV5-1 and TRBJ1-6, with D uncertain. The CDR3 covers 16 residues. V lost 0 bases to trimming and J lost 7 bases, with 14 bases between them. Germline V lookup: CDR1 SGHRS, CDR2 YFSETQ. Here the CDR3 reads CASSLEPGKTNSPLHF. For the CDR3, the DNA is TGCGCCAGCAGCTTGGAACCAGGAAAGACGAATTCACCCCTCCACTTT.

The chain is built from TRBV28 and TRBJ2-4, with TRBD1 as a possible D gene (5 bases). This CDR3 spans 13 amino acids. CDR1 and CDR2 from the germline V gene are MDHEN and SYDVKM. V lost 8 bases and J lost 6, with 14 bases in between. CDR3 coding DNA: TGTGCCAGCGTTAAGGGCCAGGGAAACATTCAGTACTTC. Protein sequence: CASVKGQGNIQYF.

This clone showed up just once. V is TRBV5-1 and J is TRBJ2-3; 10 nucleotides line up with TRBD1. The germline CDR1 and CDR2 sequences are SGHRS and YFSETQ. This CDR3 comprises 14 residues. V was clipped by 4 bases and J by 5 bases; unmatched bases: 4. The CDR3 sequence: CASSVGQGLDTQYF. The CDR3 bases are TGCGCCAGCAGCGTGGGACAGGGGTTAGATACGCAGTATTTT.

The chain joins TRBV27 to TRBJ2-2, with D perhaps matching TRBD2 (5 bases). The length of the CDR3 is 15 residues. The V gene's germline CDR1 is MNHEY and CDR2 SMNVEV (reference sequence). V was clipped by 2 bases and J by 1 base, with 8 bases between them. CDR3 sequence reads: CASSLRGGNTGELFF. CDR3 coding DNA: TGTGCCAGCAGTTTAAGAGGAGGGAACACCGGGGAGCTGTTTTTT.

This chain uses TRBV28 with TRBJ1-2, with D hard to call. V lost 5 bases to trimming and J lost 0 bases, with 16 bases between them. The CDR3 runs to 16 residues. Germline V lookup: CDR1 MDHEN, CDR2 SYDVKM. CDR3 sequence reads: CASSPSAQPANYGYTF. The CDR3 DNA is TGTGCCAGCAGTCCCTCAGCGCAGCCAGCTAACTATGGCTACACCTTC.

The V and J genes are TRBV24-1 and TRBJ2-3; possible D gene TRBD2, 5 bases. Trimming removed 2 bases from V and 6 bases from J, with 17 bases in between. CDR1 KGHDR and CDR2 SFDVKD come from the germline V gene. The CDR3 totals 16 residues. The CDR3 here is CATSDWGEGIPDTQYF. As DNA, the CDR3 is TGTGCCACCAGTGATTGGGGAGAGGGTATTCCGGATACGCAGTATTTT.

This clone has only a few counts. The rearrangement joins TRBV6-5 to TRBJ1-5; TRBD1 agrees at 7 bases. The CDR3 is 14 residues long. The trim removed 6 bases at V and 3 bases at J, leaving 5 bases unmatched. Germline CDR1 MNHEY, CDR2 SVGAGI. Here the CDR3 reads CASRETGINQPQHF. The CDR3 DNA sequence: TGTGCCAGCAGAGAGACAGGGATCAATCAGCCCCAGCATTTT.

The rearrangement uses TRBV27 and TRBJ1-1, with 10 bases matching TRBD1. The CDR3 extends over 15 amino acids. With V trimmed by 4 bases and J by 3 bases, 5 bases remained unmatched. Germline values: CDR1 MNHEY, CDR2 SMNVEV (reference sequence). The CDR3 DNA follows: TGTGCCAGCAGTTCCTGGGACAGGGGATACACTGAAGCTTTCTTT. It is translated as CASSSWDRGYTEAFF.

This chain links TRBV6-1 with TRBJ2-2, with TRBD1 as a possible D gene (8 bases). Germline V gene data show CDR1 as MNHNS and CDR2 as SASEGT. The ends were cut back, 2 bases at V and 0 bases at J, with 19 bases in the middle. The CDR3 extends over 19 amino acids. In nucleotides, the CDR3 is TGTGCCAGCAGTGAAATTTTCCCGGGGGGACAGGCGAACACCGGGGAGCTGTTTTTT. Translating it yields CASSEIFPGGQANTGELFF.

The chain joins TRBV3-1 (or the pseudogene TRBV3-2) to TRBJ1-2, with D possibly being TRBD1 (5 bases). Germline CDR1 LGHDT, CDR2 YNNKEL (reference sequence). This CDR3 has 13 residues. V lost 1 base, J lost 8 bases, and 11 bases lay in between. This CDR3 reads CASSQVVREGYTF. The CDR3 DNA sequence: TGTGCCAGCAGCCAAGTTGTCAGGGAAGGCTACACCTTC.

This clone has a handful of counts. The chain couples TRBV28 to TRBJ2-3; D possibly corresponds to TRBD1 (6 bases). Germline V gene sequence: CDR1 MDHEN, CDR2 SYDVKM. The CDR3 spans 14 residues. With 1 base removed from V and 2 bases from J, the gap between germline ends came to 7 bases. CDR3 protein: CASSLLGATDTQYF. The CDR3 DNA reads as TGTGCCAGCAGTTTATTGGGGGCCACAGATACGCAGTATTTT.

This clone was seen a handful of times. This chain connects TRBV27 to TRBJ1-6; tentatively, D is TRBD1 (5 bases). This CDR3 is built from 14 residues. Trimming removed 5 bases from V and 4 bases from J, with 9 bases in between. In germline, CDR1 is MNHEY, CDR2 SMNVEV (reference sequence). The CDR3 region is CASSLQVYNSPLHF. CDR3 nucleotide sequence: TGTGCCAGCAGTCTACAGGTTTATAATTCACCCCTCCACTTT.

The chain carries TRBV10-2 and TRBJ1-5, with a tentative D call TRBD1 (6 bases). The V and J ends lost 2 bases and 7 bases respectively, with 12 bases between them. Looked up from germline, CDR1 is WSHSY and CDR2 is SAAADI. There are 14 residues in the CDR3. This chain's CDR3 is CASSETGTEQPQHF. The DNA of the CDR3 is TGCGCCAGCAGTGAGACAGGGACGGAGCAGCCCCAGCATTTT.

This clone was recorded only once. The chain links TRBV7-8 to TRBJ2-3; unclear D gene. The CDR3 loop spans 13 amino acids. Germline CDR1 is SGHVS and CDR2 is FQNEAQ. The CDR3 nucleotides read TGTGTCCTATCAGACTTCCCGGCGGATACGCAGTATTTT. Translated: CVLSDFPADTQYF.

This clone was counted a few times. The rearrangement links TRBV4-1 to TRBJ1-2; TRBD1 aligns across 7 bases. The CDR3 runs to 12 residues. Germline CDR1 and CDR2: MGHRA and YSYEKL. The V gene end was trimmed by 5 bases and the J gene end by 8 bases; junction bases not matched to a gene: 5. The CDR3 is CASSEGGPGYTF. DNA of the CDR3: TGCGCCAGCAGCGAAGGGGGCCCCGGCTACACCTTC.

This chain connects TRBV15 to TRBJ2-7; 8 bases map to TRBD2. The germline V gene encodes CDR1 LNHNV and CDR2 YYDKDF (reference sequence). CDR3 length: 16 amino acids. Trimming took 1 base from V and 4 from J; bases not matched to a gene: 9. DNA of the CDR3: TGTGCCACCAGCAGAGCACGGGGGGGGCCTCGGTACGAGCAGTACTTC. It codes for CATSRARGGPRYEQYF.

V gene TRBV19 combines with J gene TRBJ2-3, with TRBD2 matching over 9 bases. The germline V gene encodes CDR1 LNHDA and CDR2 SQIVND (reference sequence). CDR3 length: 16 amino acids. V trimming: 2 bases; J trimming: 5 bases; junction bases outside the gene matches: 8. CDR3 in DNA: TGTGCCAGTAGTATATCAGCTAGCGGGGTACTAGATACGCAGTATTTT. Its protein product is CASSISASGVLDTQYF. The entire variable domain, with the rest obtained from reference TRBV19 and TRBJ2-3, is as follows: DGGITQSPKYLFRKEGQNVTLSCEQNLNHDAMYWYRQDPGQGLRLIYYSQIVNDFQKGDIAEGYSVSREKKESFPLTVTSAQKNPTAFYLCASSISASGVLDTQYFGPGTRLTVL.

This clone is a singleton in its sample. This chain uses TRBV5-1 with TRBJ2-7; TRBD1 matches at 8 bases. V lost 0 bases to trimming and J lost 7 bases; unmatched junction nucleotides: 6. The CDR3 totals 14 residues. Germline lookup yields CDR1 SGHRS and CDR2 YFSETQ. The CDR3 protein is CASSLGSGGEEQYF. The CDR3 bases are TGCGCCAGCAGCTTGGGGTCAGGGGGCGAGGAGCAGTACTTC.

The CDR3 DNA follows: TGCGCCAGCAGGGACAACTCTGGGGCCAACGTCCTGACTTTC. It encodes CASRDNSGANVLTF. The V call is TRBV5-1, the J call TRBJ2-6, with TRBD1 as a possible D gene (5 bases). Germline assignment: CDR1 SGHRS and CDR2 YFSETQ. This CDR3 spans 14 amino acids. Trimming left V 5 bases short and J 0 bases short, with 6 bases between.